This is a list of T cell receptor beta chains from one sample in a study of blood T cell repertoires in COVID-19. Produced via immunoSEQ multiplex PCR; TCRdb's table is partial and in-frame only. The table has more than 13,000 clones, around 85% seen once. Sequencing was carried out using peripheral blood. The receptor set was obtained from a human donor in a cohort sampled during active COVID-19. The CDR3 runs from the conserved cysteine through the conserved F or W. The D gene is left open where the match is weak. Clone size is given for some rows only: seen once, a few or many times, or a class if the clone is expanded.

>TRBD2|-|TRBV19|TRBJ2-2
CASSISGLGPGELFF
TGTGCCAGTAGTATATCGGGACTAGGCCCCGGGGAGCTGTTTTTT
>TRBD2|-|TRBV5-4|TRBJ2-3
CASRSTSGRPTDTQYF
TGTGCCAGCAGGTCGACTAGCGGGAGGCCCACAGATACGCAGTATTTT
>-|-|TRBV11-3|TRBJ2-1
CASSLGGERFNEQFF
TGTGCCAGCAGCTTAGGGGGTGAGCGGTTCAATGAGCAGTTCTTC
>-|-|TRBV3-1/TRBV3-2|TRBJ2-1
CASSQVSRGTRNEQFF
TGTGCCAGCAGCCAAGTGAGTAGGGGGACGAGGAATGAGCAGTTCTTC
>-|few|TRBV29-1|TRBJ1-6
CSVGGGNSPLHF
TGCAGCGTTGGAGGTGGTAATTCACCCCTCCACTTT
>-|-|TRBV20-1|TRBJ1-2
CSAREQYGYTF
TGCAGTGCCCGGGAGCAGTATGGCTACACCTTC
>-|-|TRBV6-5|TRBJ2-4
CASSWGPVGIQYF
TGTGCCAGCAGTTGGGGGCCGGTGGGCATTCAGTACTTC
>TRBD1|-|TRBV20-1|TRBJ2-5
CSASTSVGDSETQYF
TGCAGTGCTAGTACTTCGGTGGGGGACAGTGAGACCCAGTACTTC
>-|-|TRBV9|TRBJ2-7
CASSVTETYEQYF
TGTGCCAGCAGCGTGACTGAGACCTACGAGCAGTACTTC
>TRBD2|-|TRBV28|TRBJ2-3
CASSPLPGLAGVDTQYF
TGTGCCAGCAGCCCTCTCCCCGGACTAGCGGGAGTAGATACGCAGTATTTT
>TRBD2|-|TRBV5-6|TRBJ2-2
CASSFGGRNTGELFF
TGTGCCAGCAGCTTCGGCGGGAGGAACACCGGGGAGCTGTTTTTT
>TRBD1|medium-sized|TRBV10-3|TRBJ1-4
CAISESTGQASGDSEKLFF
TGTGCCATCAGTGAGTCGACGGGCCAAGCATCCGGGGACAGCGAAAAACTGTTTTTT
>TRBD1|-|TRBV7-3|TRBJ1-6
CASSLQGAGSPLHF
TGTGCCAGCAGCTTACAGGGGGCCGGTTCACCCCTCCACTTT
>-|-|TRBV2|TRBJ2-6
CASRGYLGGGANVLTF
TGTGCCAGCAGAGGCTACTTGGGGGGTGGGGCCAACGTCCTGACTTTC
>-|-|TRBV11-3|TRBJ2-7
CASSLDSRPYEQYF
TGTGCCAGCAGCTTAGATTCCAGGCCCTACGAGCAGTACTTC
>-|-|TRBV18|TRBJ1-2
CASSPREESGYTF
TGTGCCAGCTCACCCAGGGAAGAGAGTGGCTACACCTTC
>TRBD1|-|TRBV7-2|TRBJ1-3
CASSLATGTGNTIYF
TGTGCCAGCAGCTTGGCGACAGGGACTGGAAACACCATATATTTT
>TRBD1|-|TRBV7-3|TRBJ2-3
CASSRGGLGTDTQYF
TGTGCCAGCAGCCGAGGGGGCTTAGGCACAGATACGCAGTATTTT
>TRBD2|-|TRBV18|TRBJ2-1
CASSPASGDNEQFF
TGTGCCAGCTCACCAGCTAGCGGAGACAATGAGCAGTTCTTC
>TRBD2|-|TRBV4-3|TRBJ2-7
CASSQGGDGPGSEQYF
TGCGCCAGCAGCCAGGGAGGGGACGGACCTGGCAGCGAGCAGTACTTC
>-|-|TRBV19|TRBJ1-6
CASSIRGSDNSPLHF
TGTGCCAGTAGTATTCGAGGCTCCGATAATTCACCCCTCCACTTT
>TRBD1|-|TRBV6-1|TRBJ1-1
CASSQTGGGTEAFF
TGTGCCAGCAGTCAGACAGGGGGCGGCACTGAAGCTTTCTTT
>-|-|TRBV5-1|TRBJ2-7
CASSFRGDEQYF
TGCGCCAGCAGCTTTAGGGGCGACGAGCAGTACTTC
>TRBD2|-|TRBV7-3|TRBJ2-2
CASSLPAASGSVYTGELFF
TGTGCCAGCAGCTTACCCGCTGCGAGCGGGAGCGTATACACCGGGGAGCTGTTTTTT
>TRBD2|few|TRBV27|TRBJ2-7
CASSLSKLAGNEQYF
TGTGCCAGCAGTTTATCGAAACTAGCGGGAAACGAGCAGTACTTC
>-|-|TRBV7-2|TRBJ2-1
CASSLLPGNNEQFF
TGTGCCAGCAGCTTACTTCCAGGGAACAATGAGCAGTTCTTC
>-|-|TRBV6-6|TRBJ1-6
CASSPGGFTLHF
TGTGCCAGCAGTCCGGGGGGATTCACCCTCCACTTT
>-|-|TRBV28|TRBJ2-2
CASSPWTISGELFF
TGTGCCAGCAGTCCGTGGACAATATCCGGGGAGCTGTTTTTT
>-|-|TRBV7-2|TRBJ1-3
CASSLIRRPRGINTIYF
TGTGCCAGCAGCTTAATAAGGAGGCCCCGGGGGATAAACACCATATATTTT
>-|-|TRBV28|TRBJ2-5
CASSSGQLETQYF
TGTGCCAGCAGTTCTGGACAGCTAGAGACCCAGTACTTC
>TRBD2|few|TRBV4-1|TRBJ2-7
CASSSTSGGTYEQYF
TGCGCCAGCAGCTCCACTAGCGGAGGGACCTACGAGCAGTACTTC
>TRBD2|-|TRBV7-9|TRBJ2-3
CASRRTSGSADTQYF
TGTGCCAGCAGAAGGACTAGCGGGAGCGCAGATACGCAGTATTTT
>TRBD2|-|TRBV29-1|TRBJ2-5
CSVEVRLASSPGAQYF
TGCAGCGTTGAAGTAAGACTAGCGAGTTCCCCGGGGGCCCAGTACTTC
>TRBD1|-|TRBV7-2|TRBJ1-5
CASSLGPGGSNQPQHF
TGTGCCAGCAGCTTAGGCCCAGGGGGTAGCAATCAGCCCCAGCATTTT
>TRBD2|few|TRBV10-3|TRBJ2-1
CAISKGLAGENEQFF
TGTGCCATCAGTAAGGGACTAGCGGGAGAGAATGAGCAGTTCTTC
>-|once|TRBV6-5|TRBJ2-3
CASSYKAGAWDTQYF
TGTGCCAGCAGTTACAAGGCGGGGGCTTGGGATACGCAGTATTTT
>-|-|TRBV28|TRBJ1-2
CASSGGSNYGYTF
TGTGCCAGCAGTGGGGGGTCTAACTATGGCTACACCTTC
>TRBD1|-|TRBV4-3|TRBJ1-4
CASSQGGQINEKLFF
TGCGCCAGCAGCCAAGGGGGACAGATTAATGAAAAACTGTTTTTT
>TRBD1|once|TRBV18|TRBJ1-3
CASSPSWAGGNSGNTIYF
TGTGCCAGCTCACCAAGTTGGGCAGGGGGAAACTCTGGAAACACCATATATTTT
>-|-|TRBV7-2|TRBJ1-2
CASSYDLGLYGYTF
TGTGCCAGCAGCTATGATTTGGGCTTATATGGCTACACCTTC
>TRBD1|-|TRBV9|TRBJ1-1
CASSQGQGAGTEAFF
TGTGCCAGCAGCCAGGGACAGGGGGCAGGAACTGAAGCTTTCTTT
>-|many|TRBV6-1|TRBJ2-3
CASSEAGGSVDTQYF
TGTGCCAGCAGTGAAGCGGGGGGTTCGGTAGATACGCAGTATTTT
>-|-|TRBV5-6|TRBJ2-2
CASSFRGTGRNTGELFF
TGTGCCAGCAGCTTCCGGGGTACAGGGCGGAACACCGGGGAGCTGTTTTTT
>TRBD1|once|TRBV15|TRBJ1-2
CATSRVGDRAYGYTF
TGTGCCACCAGCAGAGTAGGGGACAGGGCTTATGGCTACACCTTC
>-|few|TRBV3-1/TRBV3-2|TRBJ2-5
CASSHESPTSSQYF
TGTGCCAGCAGCCATGAGTCGCCCACTAGTTCCCAGTACTTC
>TRBD2|-|TRBV5-1|TRBJ2-5
CASSNLLAGVSETQYF
TGCGCCAGCAGTAACTTACTAGCGGGAGTGTCTGAGACCCAGTACTTC
>TRBD1|few|TRBV5-1|TRBJ2-7
CASRPGQGPEQYF
TGCGCCAGCAGACCGGGACAGGGTCCCGAGCAGTACTTC
>-|-|TRBV4-1|TRBJ2-3
CASSQDGPLRTDTQYF
TGCGCCAGCAGCCAAGATGGCCCTCTCCGCACAGATACGCAGTATTTT
>-|-|TRBV5-1|TRBJ2-1
CASSLGASDYNEQFF
TGCGCCAGCAGCTTGGGGGCTAGCGACTACAATGAGCAGTTCTTC
>-|-|TRBV5-6|TRBJ2-7
CASSLDEVYEQYF
TGTGCCAGCAGCTTGGATGAGGTCTACGAGCAGTACTTC
>TRBD1|-|TRBV28|TRBJ2-1
CAGLPGGEYNEQFF
TGTGCCGGCCTTCCAGGGGGAGAATACAATGAGCAGTTCTTC